This entry lists 10 T cell receptor beta chains sequenced from one sample in a study of technical replicates of blood from a handful of donors. The data were produced by immunoSEQ multiplex PCR, yet TCRdb's version contains in-frame clones alone and is incomplete. The profile shows approximately 79,000 clones, 91% of them singletons. Material: T cells isolated from PBMCs. These receptor sequences come from a human donor in good health.

The CDR3 is CASYRGTYGYTF. The CDR3 nucleotides read TGTGCCTCCTACCGGGGGACCTATGGCTACACCTTC. The chain joins TRBV30 to TRBJ1-2; tentative D call: TRBD1 (5 bases). Germline CDR1 is GTSNPN and CDR2 is SVGIG (reference sequence). The V end lost 7 bases, the J end lost 4 bases, and 13 bases lay between the germline ends. CDR3 length: 12 residues. The full variable domain, with the rest looked up from reference TRBV30 and TRBJ1-2, is SQTIHQWPATLVQPVGSPLSLECTVEGTSNPNLYWYRQAAGRGLQLLFYSVGIGQISSEVPQNLSASRPQDRQFILSSKKLLLSDSGFYLCASYRGTYGYTFGSGTRLTVV.

The genes are TRBV6-5 and TRBJ1-1, with D possibly matching TRBD1 (6 bases). The germline CDR1 and CDR2 sequences are MNHEY and SVGAGI. The V end lost 7 bases, the J end lost 1 base, and 10 bases lay between the germline ends. The CDR3 consists of 13 residues. CDR3 protein: CASTVQGNTEAFF. The CDR3 DNA reads as TGTGCCAGCACCGTACAGGGGAACACTGAAGCTTTCTTT.

The rearrangement links TRBV5-4 to TRBJ1-2, with TRBD1 as a possible D gene (6 bases). V lost 3 bases, J lost 6 bases, and 15 bases lay in between. Germline V gene sequence: CDR1 SGHNT, CDR2 YYREEE (reference sequence). There are 14 residues in the CDR3. The CDR3 here is CASSSTGNSDGYTF. CDR3 nucleotides: TGTGCCAGCAGCTCGACAGGAAATTCCGATGGCTACACCTTC.

This chain joins TRBV7-3 and TRBJ2-2, with TRBD1 as a possible D gene (5 bases). Germline V lookup: CDR1 SGHTA, CDR2 FQGTGA. The CDR3 has 13 residues. The V and J ends lost 6 bases and 6 bases respectively, with 11 bases between them. The CDR3 bases are TGTGCCAGCAGTGGGGCAGGTCCCGGGGAGCTGTTTTTT. It is translated as CASSGAGPGELFF. Looking up the rest from reference TRBV7-3 and TRBJ2-2 gives the full variable domain: GAGVSQTPSNKVTEKGKYVELRCDPISGHTALYWYRQSLGQGPEFLIYFQGTGAADDSGLPNDRFFAVRPEGSVSTLKIQRTERGDSAVYLCASSGAGPGELFFGEGSRLTVL.

CDR3: CASCGLSQETQYF. Written as DNA, the CDR3 is TGTGCCAGCTGCGGACTATCTCAAGAGACCCAGTACTTC. The V and J genes are TRBV5-8 and TRBJ2-5; weak D call: TRBD2 (6 bases). Per the germline V gene, CDR1 is SGHTS and CDR2 is YDEGEE. The V end was cut by 7 bases, the J end by 2 bases, with 12 bases between. The CDR3 has 13 amino acids. Filled out from reference TRBV5-8 and TRBJ2-5, the complete variable domain reads EAGVTQSPTHLIKTRGQQATLRCSPISGHTSVYWYQQALGLGLQFLLWYDEGEERNRGNFPPRFSGRQFPNYSSELNVNALELEDSALYLCASCGLSQETQYFGPGTRLLVL.

The chain joins TRBV4-3 to TRBJ2-7; 8 bases align to TRBD2. This CDR3 has 17 amino acids. CDR1 is LGHNA, CDR2 YSLEER, per germline. The J segment lost 5 bases and the V segment lost 2 bases, leaving 14 bases of the junction unmatched. The CDR3 here is CASSQHGQSGRTHEQYF. The CDR3 DNA reads TGCGCCAGCAGCCAACATGGGCAAAGCGGGAGAACCCACGAGCAGTACTTC.

This chain joins TRBV4-3 and TRBJ2-5, with TRBD2 identical over 8 bases. Germline V gene sequence: CDR1 LGHNA, CDR2 YSLEER. The CDR3 extends over 16 amino acids. V dropped 1 base and J dropped 0; count of bases not matched to a gene: 4. The CDR3 bases are TGCGCCAGCAGCCAAGGGGTAGCGGGGTACCAAGAGACCCAGTACTTC. Protein sequence: CASSQGVAGYQETQYF.

In this sample, this clone turned up once. The chain links TRBV11-3 to TRBJ2-7; TRBD1 agrees at 7 bases. With 5 bases clipped from V and 5 bases from J, the junction kept 0 bases outside the gene matches. CDR1 is SGHNT, CDR2 YENEEA, per germline. This CDR3 has 11 residues. The CDR3 sequence is CASSTGDEQYF. In nucleotides, the CDR3 is TGTGCCAGCAGCACAGGGGACGAGCAGTACTTC.

The chain joins TRBV15 to TRBJ1-1, with a weak D call TRBD1 (6 bases). Germline assignment: CDR1 LNHNV and CDR2 YYDKDF (reference sequence). Trimming left V 5 bases short and J 7 bases short, with 14 bases between. This CDR3 region has 13 residues. Here the CDR3 DNA reads TGTGCCACCAGCTTCCGGGACACCATTGAAGCTTTCTTT. It codes for CATSFRDTIEAFF.

The genes are TRBV11-2 and TRBJ2-3; the D gene is possibly TRBD2 (5 bases). This CDR3 has 18 amino acids. The V and J ends lost 0 bases and 3 bases respectively, with 19 bases between them. Germline V gives CDR1 SGHAT, CDR2 FQNNGV. The CDR3 protein is CASSLERAASYSTDTQYF. DNA of the CDR3: TGTGCCAGCAGCTTAGAAAGGGCGGCTAGCTACTCAACAGATACGCAGTATTTT.